The 30 T cell receptor beta chains reported below all come from one sample, sequenced in a study of T cell changes during pregnancy in multiple sclerosis. Profiling relied on immunoSEQ multiplex PCR, and the TCRdb table lists in-frame clones only, not all of them. Found here are around 130,000 clones, 80% to 95% of them singletons; the top ten hold around 6%. The sequencing here drew on peripheral blood, taken before pregnancy. Receptor source: a female donor with multiple sclerosis, enrolled in a pregnancy study.

The chain joins TRBV29-1 to TRBJ2-1; 7 positions match TRBD1. CDR1 and CDR2 from the germline V gene are SQVTM and ANQGSEA. The CDR3 runs 14 residues. V dropped 7 bases and J dropped 4; count of bases not matched to a gene: 10. The CDR3 here is CSAPFGTVYNEQFF. The CDR3 DNA is TGCAGCGCTCCATTCGGGACAGTTTACAATGAGCAGTTCTTC.

Concerning this clone itself: Other DNA sequences in the same sample also yield this CDR3. The chain uses TRBV7-3 and TRBJ2-3; the D is unclear. Germline CDR1 SGHTA, CDR2 FQGTGA. V lost 4 bases and J 0 bases, leaving 2 bases between the germline ends. The CDR3 is 12 amino acids. CDR3 residues: CASSSSTDTQYF. The CDR3 DNA is TGTGCCAGCAGCTCAAGCACAGATACGCAGTATTTT. The whole variable domain, filled in from reference TRBV7-3 and TRBJ2-3, reads GAGVSQTPSNKVTEKGKYVELRCDPISGHTALYWYRQSLGQGPEFLIYFQGTGAADDSGLPNDRFFAVRPEGSVSTLKIQRTERGDSAVYLCASSSSTDTQYFGPGTRLTVL.

This chain joins TRBV13 and TRBJ2-7, with a tentative D call TRBD1 (7 bases). V was shortened by 5 bases and J by 5 bases, with 13 bases between the two germline ends. CDR1 is PRHDT, CDR2 FYEKMQ, per germline (reference sequence). The CDR3 sequence is 13 residues long. CDR3 in amino acids: CASSRGTAHEQYF. CDR3 nucleotide sequence: TGTGCCAGCAGCCGGGGGACAGCCCACGAGCAGTACTTC.

The chain employs TRBV7-8 and TRBJ2-1, with 9 bases aligning to TRBD2. This CDR3 region has 14 residues. Germline loops: CDR1 SGHVS, CDR2 FQNEAQ. The J segment lost 8 bases and the V segment lost 4 bases, leaving 6 bases of the junction unmatched. CDR3 sequence: CASSWAGGRDEQFF. The CDR3 DNA is TGTGCCAGCAGCTGGGCGGGGGGGAGGGATGAGCAGTTCTTC.

The chain recombines TRBV11-2 with TRBJ2-1; D is uncertain. The CDR3 length is 17 residues. V lost 1 base and J lost 0, with 13 bases in between. Germline CDR1 reads SGHAT; CDR2 reads FQNNGV. The CDR3 region is CASSLAVSRGSYNEQFF. In DNA form, the CDR3 reads TGTGCCAGCAGCTTAGCTGTTTCACGCGGCTCCTACAATGAGCAGTTCTTC.

V gene TRBV6-4 combines with J gene TRBJ2-1; 8 bases agree with TRBD2. Germline V gives CDR1 MRHNA, CDR2 SNTAGT. Trimming removed 2 bases from V and 10 bases from J; junction bases left unmatched: 10. This CDR3 has 15 amino acids. CDR3 bases: TGTGCCAGCAGTGACGGCGGGGGGCCATGGGGGGAGCAGTTCTTC. This codes for CASSDGGGPWGEQFF.

CDR3 in DNA: TGTGCCAGTGCAGGACAGTATAGCAATCAGCCCCAGCATTTT. Its translation is CASAGQYSNQPQHF. The chain links TRBV19 to TRBJ1-5, with a possible D match to TRBD1 (6 bases). The CDR3 is 14 amino acids. Trimming took off 8 bases at V and 0 bases at J, with 11 bases between the two ends. The germline CDR1 and CDR2 sequences are LNHDA and SQIVND (reference sequence).

The chain carries TRBV6-1 and TRBJ1-6; the D gene is possibly TRBD1 (6 bases). This CDR3 is 18 amino acids long. Germline values: CDR1 MNHNS, CDR2 SASEGT. Trimming stripped 4 bases from V and 5 bases from J, with 21 bases between. DNA for the CDR3: TGTGCCAGCAGTGCCTTTTTATTGGGACGGGACAATAATTCACCCCTCCACTTT. It codes for CASSAFLLGRDNNSPLHF.

The J gene is TRBJ1-3, the V gene TRBV19; no clear D. The V gene lost 6 bases and the J gene lost 3 bases, with 3 bases spanning the gap. CDR3 length: 11 amino acids. Germline values: CDR1 LNHDA, CDR2 SQIVND (reference sequence). This CDR3 reads CASRRGNTIYF. Written as DNA, the CDR3 is TGTGCCAGTAGGCGTGGAAACACCATATATTTT.

The chain employs TRBV13 and TRBJ2-7; TRBD2 agrees at 13 bases. Germline V gene lookup returns CDR1 PRHDT and CDR2 FYEKMQ (reference sequence). This CDR3 has 16 amino acids. With V trimmed by 4 bases and J by 4 bases, 7 bases remained unmatched. The CDR3 DNA sequence: TGTGCCAGCAGCTCCGGGACTAGCGGGATACGGTACGAGCAGTACTTC. Amino acids: CASSSGTSGIRYEQYF.

This clone was seen once. This chain joins TRBV6-1 and TRBJ2-5; 14 bases align to TRBD2. V lost 4 bases, J lost 3 bases, and 4 bases stayed unmatched. The CDR3 runs 16 residues. From germline, CDR1 is MNHNS and CDR2 SASEGT. CDR3 amino acids: CASSARTSGGKETQYF. Written as DNA, the CDR3 is TGTGCCAGCAGTGCGAGGACTAGCGGGGGGAAAGAGACCCAGTACTTC.

The genes are TRBV28 and TRBJ1-2; TRBD1 agrees at 8 bases. V lost 1 base, J lost 1 base, and 8 bases stayed unmatched. The CDR3 has 17 residues. Germline CDR1 and CDR2: MDHEN and SYDVKM. CDR3: CASSLSGTGGLNYGYTF. The CDR3 region has the DNA TGTGCCAGCAGTTTATCCGGGACAGGAGGACTTAACTATGGCTACACCTTC.

This clone showed up just once. This rearrangement joins TRBV6-1 to TRBJ2-3; TRBD1 might be the D (6 bases). Germline CDR1 is MNHNS and CDR2 is SASEGT. The CDR3 is made up of 16 amino acids. The ends were cut back, 4 bases at V and 2 bases at J, with 16 bases in the middle. The CDR3 spells CASSGLIQGFTDTQYF. The DNA of the CDR3 is TGTGCCAGCAGTGGCCTCATACAGGGTTTCACAGATACGCAGTATTTT.

This clone was seen once. The gene calls are TRBV2 and TRBJ2-7, with 11 nucleotides matching TRBD2. V shed 4 bases and J 1 base; nucleotides not matched to a gene: 3. The CDR3 length is 15 residues. Germline CDR1 SNHLY, CDR2 FYNNEI. CDR3 in DNA: TGTGCCAGCAGTGTACTAGCGGGAGCTTCCTACGAGCAGTACTTC. Translation: CASSVLAGASYEQYF. Combining the CDR3 with reference TRBV2 and TRBJ2-7 gives the whole variable domain EPEVTQTPSHQVTQMGQEVILRCVPISNHLYFYWYRQILGQKVEFLVSFYNNEISEKSEIFDDQFSVERPDGSNFTLKIRSTKLEDSAMYFCASSVLAGASYEQYFGPGTRLTVT.

This rearrangement joins TRBV6-5 to TRBJ2-7; 7 bases are shared with TRBD2. Germline V gene sequence: CDR1 MNHEY, CDR2 SVGAGI. Trimming cost V 0 bases and J 5 bases; bases outside gene matches: 7. The CDR3 has 15 amino acids. The CDR3 sequence: CASSYSSAGANEQYF. CDR3 DNA sequence: TGTGCCAGCAGTTACTCGTCCGCGGGAGCCAACGAGCAGTACTTC.

The chain employs TRBV6-1 and TRBJ2-1, with 7 bases identical to TRBD2. Germline V gives CDR1 MNHNS, CDR2 SASEGT. The CDR3 has 17 amino acids. Trimming removed 1 base from V and 4 bases from J; junction bases left unmatched: 10. CDR3 sequence: CASSEEFGGGFYNEQFF. For the CDR3, the DNA is TGTGCCAGCAGTGAAGAATTTGGGGGGGGTTTTTACAATGAGCAGTTCTTC.

In the case of this clone: The same CDR3 can be traced to other DNA sequences in this sample. The chain carries TRBV5-1 and TRBJ2-2; TRBD2 matches at 9 bases. V dropped 2 bases and J dropped 1; count of bases not matched to a gene: 3. Germline V lookup: CDR1 SGHRS, CDR2 YFSETQ. The CDR3 is 16 amino acids. CDR3 DNA sequence: TGCGCCAGCAGCTTAGCTAGCGGGAAGAACACCGGGGAGCTGTTTTTT. This gives the protein CASSLASGKNTGELFF.

The rearrangement links TRBV19 to TRBJ1-1; maybe TRBD1 (6 bases). V lost 7 bases and J lost 6, with 24 bases in between. Germline lookup yields CDR1 LNHDA and CDR2 SQIVND (reference sequence). CDR3 length: 16 amino acids. This CDR3 reads CASIPPPGRGGPEAFF. The DNA of the CDR3 is TGTGCCAGTATTCCTCCACCAGGCAGGGGAGGGCCTGAAGCTTTCTTT.

V usage is TRBV5-4 and J usage is TRBJ2-5; 13 nucleotides match TRBD2. The CDR3 runs 15 residues. V trimming: 3 bases; J trimming: 4 bases; junction bases outside the gene matches: 3. Germline lookup yields CDR1 SGHNT and CDR2 YYREEE (reference sequence). As DNA, the CDR3 is TGTGCCAGCAGCTCACTAGCGGGAGGGCGAGAGACCCAGTACTTC. Amino acids: CASSSLAGGRETQYF.

The chain is built from TRBV28 and TRBJ2-7; TRBD1 matches at 9 bases. Germline V gives CDR1 MDHEN, CDR2 SYDVKM. The length of the CDR3 is 13 residues. Trimming took 4 bases from V and 5 from J; bases not matched to a gene: 3. The CDR3 bases are TGTGCCAGCAGTTCGGGACAGGGTGACGAGCAGTACTTC. It yields the protein CASSSGQGDEQYF. Filled out from reference TRBV28 and TRBJ2-7, the complete variable domain reads DVKVTQSSRYLVKRTGEKVFLECVQDMDHENMFWYRQDPGLGLRLIYFSYDVKMKEKGDIPEGYSVSREKKERFSLILESASTNQTSMYLCASSSGQGDEQYFGPGTRLTVT.

In regard to this clone: One end of the junction varies from germline; a read error may be responsible. The V gene is TRBV27, the J gene TRBJ2-1; the D is unclear. Germline CDR1 is MNHEY and CDR2 is SMNVEV (reference sequence). CDR3 length: 12 amino acids. CDR3 amino acids: CASSFSHNEQFF. In DNA, the CDR3 is TGTGCCAGCAGTTTCTCCCACAATGAGCAGTTCTTC.

The chain recombines TRBV4-3 with TRBJ2-3; 9 bases align to TRBD2. This CDR3 is built from 19 residues. The V and J ends lost 2 bases and 5 bases, in that order; junction bases with no gene match: 17. Germline CDR1 and CDR2: LGHNA and YSLEER. CDR3: CASSQKWASGDPRGDTQYF. DNA of the CDR3: TGCGCCAGCAGCCAAAAGTGGGCTAGCGGGGACCCAAGGGGAGATACGCAGTATTTT.

As for this clone: The same CDR3 also results from other DNA sequences found in this sample. V gene TRBV5-1 combines with J gene TRBJ1-1; D gene uncertain. The CDR3 is made up of 14 amino acids. The germline V gene has CDR1 SGHRS and CDR2 YFSETQ. Trimming removed 0 bases at V and 1 base at J, with 7 bases between. The CDR3 reads CASSLGSGNTEAFF. The CDR3 DNA sequence: TGCGCCAGCAGCTTGGGGTCGGGGAACACTGAAGCTTTCTTT.

The rearrangement joins TRBV29-1 to TRBJ2-5; 7 nucleotides match TRBD2. J was trimmed by 10 bases and V by 1 base; bases with no gene match: 15. This CDR3 comprises 15 residues. Germline assignment: CDR1 SQVTM and CDR2 ANQGSEA. The CDR3 DNA reads as TGCAGCGTTGAAGGGGAGCGGGGCCGGAGAGACGGCCAGTACTTC. Its translation is CSVEGERGRRDGQYF.

The CDR3, as DNA: TGTGCCAGCAGTGAGCAGGGACAGGTCTCCTACGAGCAGTACTTC. Protein product: CASSEQGQVSYEQYF. J is TRBJ2-7 and V is TRBV2; 8 bases fit TRBD1. CDR3 length: 15 residues. CDR1 is SNHLY, CDR2 FYNNEI, per germline. The V gene end was trimmed by 3 bases and the J gene end by 0 bases; junction bases not matched to a gene: 4.

The count of this clone is one. This sequence joins TRBV9 and TRBJ1-2; D remains unclear. The CDR3 length is 17 residues. V shed 3 bases and J shed 2 bases, with 20 bases lying between them. Looked up from germline, CDR1 is SGDLS and CDR2 is YYNGEE. DNA for the CDR3: TGTGCCAGCAGCGCGTACCACACATGGAGAGGGAACTATGGCTACACCTTC. It encodes CASSAYHTWRGNYGYTF. The complete variable domain, with remaining parts taken from reference TRBV9 and TRBJ1-2, reads DSGVTQTPKHLITATGQRVTLRCSPRSGDLSVYWYQQSLDQGLQFLIQYYNGEERAKGNILERFSAQQFPDLHSELNLSSLELGDSALYFCASSAYHTWRGNYGYTFGSGTRLTVV.

The J gene is TRBJ1-4, the V gene TRBV5-8; no clear D gene. The CDR3 is 14 residues long. Germline CDR1 and CDR2: SGHTS and YDEGEE. Trimming cost V 0 bases and J 2 bases, with 5 bases left between them. Written as DNA, the CDR3 is TGTGCCAGCAGCTTGGACGGTACTAATGAAAAACTGTTTTTT. Translation: CASSLDGTNEKLFF.

V and J are TRBV18 and TRBJ2-1, with a weak D call TRBD1 (6 bases). This CDR3 has 15 residues. Germline V gene data show CDR1 as KGHSH and CDR2 as LQKENI. Trimming pared 1 base from V and 10 bases from J, leaving 17 bases between. CDR3 bases: TGTGCCAGCTCACCACAGGGGAACCCCGGACAGGAGCAGTTCTTC. It specifies CASSPQGNPGQEQFF.

This clone was recorded a few times. V gene TRBV12-1 combines with J gene TRBJ2-7; the D call of TRBD1 is as the table states it, not checked on the DNA. TRBV12-1 is deemed a pseudogene. The CDR3 is 11 residues long. The DNA of the CDR3 is TGTGCCAGCAGCCCCAGGGTGGCCCAGTACTTC. Its protein is CASSPRVAQYF.

The genes are TRBV5-8 and TRBJ2-3; 8 bases are shared with TRBD2. The germline V gene encodes CDR1 SGHTS and CDR2 YDEGEE. This CDR3 is 17 amino acids long. J was trimmed by 2 bases and V by 0 bases; bases with no gene match: 8. CDR3 in amino acids: CASSLGRAGGSTDTQYF. The CDR3 DNA reads as TGTGCCAGCAGCTTGGGCAGGGCGGGGGGTTCCACAGATACGCAGTATTTT. The full variable domain, completed using reference TRBV5-8 and TRBJ2-3, is EAGVTQSPTHLIKTRGQQATLRCSPISGHTSVYWYQQALGLGLQFLLWYDEGEERNRGNFPPRFSGRQFPNYSSELNVNALELEDSALYLCASSLGRAGGSTDTQYFGPGTRLTVL.